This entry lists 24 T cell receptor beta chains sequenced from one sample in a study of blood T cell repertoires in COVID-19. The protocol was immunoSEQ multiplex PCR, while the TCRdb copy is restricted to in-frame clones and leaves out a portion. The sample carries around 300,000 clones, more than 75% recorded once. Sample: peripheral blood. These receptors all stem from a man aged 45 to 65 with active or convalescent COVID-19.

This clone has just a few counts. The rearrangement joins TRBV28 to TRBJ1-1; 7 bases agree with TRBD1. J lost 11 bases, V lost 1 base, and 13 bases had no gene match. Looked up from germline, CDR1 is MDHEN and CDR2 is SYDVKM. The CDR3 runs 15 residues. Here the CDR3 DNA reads TGTGCCAGCAGTTTATCCCAGGGGGTGACCGGGTTGGCTTTCTTT. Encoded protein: CASSLSQGVTGLAFF.

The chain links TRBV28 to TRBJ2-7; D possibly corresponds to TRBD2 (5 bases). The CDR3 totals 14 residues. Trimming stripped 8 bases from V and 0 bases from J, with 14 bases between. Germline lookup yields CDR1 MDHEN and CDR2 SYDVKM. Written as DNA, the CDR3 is TGTGCCAGCGGAGGCACGTCGAGCTCCTACGAGCAGTACTTC. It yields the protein CASGGTSSSYEQYF.

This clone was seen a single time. CDR3 DNA: TGTGCCAGCAGCTTAGAGGGATCGGGGGGACTAGCGGTTCGTGAGCAGTTCTTC. Translated: CASSLEGSGGLAVREQFF. V usage is TRBV7-9 and J usage is TRBJ2-1; TRBD2 matches 11 bases. Germline V lookup: CDR1 SEHNR, CDR2 FQNEAQ (reference sequence). The ends lost 1 base at V and 9 bases at J; junction bases unmatched: 14. CDR3 length: 18 amino acids.

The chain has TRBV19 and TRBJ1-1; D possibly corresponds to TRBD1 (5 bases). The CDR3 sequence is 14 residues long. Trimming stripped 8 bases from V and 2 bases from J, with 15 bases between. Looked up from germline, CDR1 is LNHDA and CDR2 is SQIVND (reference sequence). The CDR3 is CASRRGGINTEAFF. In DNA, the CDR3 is TGTGCCAGTCGGAGGGGAGGCATTAACACTGAAGCTTTCTTT.

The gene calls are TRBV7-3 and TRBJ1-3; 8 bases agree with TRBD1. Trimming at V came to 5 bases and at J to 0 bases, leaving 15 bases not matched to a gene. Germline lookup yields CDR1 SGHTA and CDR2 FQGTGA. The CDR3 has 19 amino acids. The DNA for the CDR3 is TGTGCCAGCAGCCCCGGACAGGGACATATAATATTCTCTGGAAACACCATATATTTT. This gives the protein CASSPGQGHIIFSGNTIYF. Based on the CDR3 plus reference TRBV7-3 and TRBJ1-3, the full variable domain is GAGVSQTPSNKVTEKGKYVELRCDPISGHTALYWYRQSLGQGPEFLIYFQGTGAADDSGLPNDRFFAVRPEGSVSTLKIQRTERGDSAVYLCASSPGQGHIIFSGNTIYFGEGSWLTVV.

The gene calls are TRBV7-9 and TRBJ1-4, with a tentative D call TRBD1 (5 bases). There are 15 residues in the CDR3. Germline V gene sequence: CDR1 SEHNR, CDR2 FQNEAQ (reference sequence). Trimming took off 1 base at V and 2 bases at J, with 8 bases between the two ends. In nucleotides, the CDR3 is TGTGCCAGCAGCTTAGTGGAGGGGACTAATGAAAAACTGTTTTTT. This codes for CASSLVEGTNEKLFF.

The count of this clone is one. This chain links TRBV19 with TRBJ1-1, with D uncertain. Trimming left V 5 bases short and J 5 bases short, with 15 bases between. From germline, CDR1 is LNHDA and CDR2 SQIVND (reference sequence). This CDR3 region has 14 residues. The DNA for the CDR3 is TGTGCCAGTAGTCCCTACCGAGGGCGAACTGAAGCTTTCTTT. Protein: CASSPYRGRTEAFF.

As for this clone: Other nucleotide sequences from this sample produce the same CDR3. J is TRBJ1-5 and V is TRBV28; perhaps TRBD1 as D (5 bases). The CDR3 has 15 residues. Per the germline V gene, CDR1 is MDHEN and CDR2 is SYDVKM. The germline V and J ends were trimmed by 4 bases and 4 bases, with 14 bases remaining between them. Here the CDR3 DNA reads TGTGCCAGCAGTTCCCCGGGGGAGGGTAATCAGCCCCAGCATTTT. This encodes CASSSPGEGNQPQHF. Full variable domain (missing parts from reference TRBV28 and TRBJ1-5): DVKVTQSSRYLVKRTGEKVFLECVQDMDHENMFWYRQDPGLGLRLIYFSYDVKMKEKGDIPEGYSVSREKKERFSLILESASTNQTSMYLCASSSPGEGNQPQHFGDGTRLSIL.

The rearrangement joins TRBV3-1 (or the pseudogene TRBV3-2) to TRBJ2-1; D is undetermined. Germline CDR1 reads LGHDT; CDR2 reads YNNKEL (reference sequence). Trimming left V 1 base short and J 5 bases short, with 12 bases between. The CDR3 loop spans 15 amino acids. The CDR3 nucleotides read TGTGCCAGCAGCCAAGGACAAGCTCTTGACAATGAGCAGTTCTTC. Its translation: CASSQGQALDNEQFF.

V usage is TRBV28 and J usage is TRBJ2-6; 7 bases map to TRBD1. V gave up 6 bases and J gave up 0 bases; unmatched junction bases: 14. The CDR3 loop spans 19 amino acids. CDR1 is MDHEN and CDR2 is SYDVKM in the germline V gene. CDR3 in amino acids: CASSWATRQGDSGANVLTF. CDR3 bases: TGTGCCAGCAGCTGGGCGACACGACAGGGAGACTCTGGGGCCAACGTCCTGACTTTC.

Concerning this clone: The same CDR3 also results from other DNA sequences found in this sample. CDR3 coding DNA: TGTGCCAGCAGTTTGACAGGAGAGGGTGAAAAACTGTTTTTT. It translates to CASSLTGEGEKLFF. The chain recombines TRBV27 with TRBJ1-4, with TRBD1 as a possible D gene (6 bases). Germline-derived CDR1 and CDR2 are MNHEY and SMNVEV (reference sequence). V was clipped by 3 bases and J by 7 bases, with 12 bases between them. The CDR3 runs to 14 residues. Together with reference TRBV27 and TRBJ1-4, the CDR3 gives the full variable domain: EAQVTQNPRYLITVTGKKLTVTCSQNMNHEYMSWYRQDPGLGLRQIYYSMNVEVTDKGDVPEGYKVSRKEKRNFPLILESPSPNQTSLYFCASSLTGEGEKLFFGSGTQLSVL.

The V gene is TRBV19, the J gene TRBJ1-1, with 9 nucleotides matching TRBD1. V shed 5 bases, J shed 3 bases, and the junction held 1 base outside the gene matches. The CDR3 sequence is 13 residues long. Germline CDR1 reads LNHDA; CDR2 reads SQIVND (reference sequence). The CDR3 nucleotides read TGTGCCAGTAGTTGGACAGGGGACACTGAAGCTTTCTTT. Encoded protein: CASSWTGDTEAFF.

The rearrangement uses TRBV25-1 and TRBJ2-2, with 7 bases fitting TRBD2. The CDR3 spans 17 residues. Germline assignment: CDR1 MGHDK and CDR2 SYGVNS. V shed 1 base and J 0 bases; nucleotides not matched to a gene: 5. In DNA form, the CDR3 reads TGTGCCAGCAGTGAATGGGAGGGGTCCACGAACACCGGGGAGCTGTTTTTT. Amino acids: CASSEWEGSTNTGELFF.

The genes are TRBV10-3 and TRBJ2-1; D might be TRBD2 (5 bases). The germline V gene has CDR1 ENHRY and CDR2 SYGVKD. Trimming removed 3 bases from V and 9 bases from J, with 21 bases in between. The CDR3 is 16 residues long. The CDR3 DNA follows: TGTGCCATCAGTGATCCCTCTCGAACGGGGTTAGCTGAGCAGTTCTTC. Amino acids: CAISDPSRTGLAEQFF.

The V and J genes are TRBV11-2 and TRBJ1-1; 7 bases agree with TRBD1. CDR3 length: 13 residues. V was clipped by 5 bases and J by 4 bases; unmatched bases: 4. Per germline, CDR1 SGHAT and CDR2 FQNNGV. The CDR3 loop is CASSAQGGTEAFF. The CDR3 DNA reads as TGTGCCAGCAGCGCTCAGGGGGGCACTGAAGCTTTCTTT.

The CDR3 here is CSVLGVTWEAFF. In DNA, the CDR3 is TGCAGCGTCCTCGGGGTGACCTGGGAAGCTTTCTTT. The gene calls are TRBV29-1 and TRBJ1-1; D is uncertain. The CDR3 is 12 residues long. Between the trimmed V and J ends, which lost 6 bases and 8 bases, there was a span of 16 bases. Germline lookup yields CDR1 SQVTM and CDR2 ANQGSEA.

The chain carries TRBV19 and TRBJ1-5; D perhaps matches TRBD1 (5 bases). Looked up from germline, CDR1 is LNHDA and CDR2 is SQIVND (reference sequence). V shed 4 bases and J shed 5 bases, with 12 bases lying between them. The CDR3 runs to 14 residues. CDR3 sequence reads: CASSKFGADQPQHF. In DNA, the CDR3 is TGTGCCAGTAGTAAGTTTGGGGCCGATCAGCCCCAGCATTTT.

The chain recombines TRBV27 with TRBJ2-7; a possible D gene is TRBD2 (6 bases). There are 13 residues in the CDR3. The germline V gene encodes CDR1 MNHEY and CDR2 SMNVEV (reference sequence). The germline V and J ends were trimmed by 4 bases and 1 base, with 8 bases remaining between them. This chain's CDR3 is CASSSGVSYEQYF. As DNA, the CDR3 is TGTGCCAGCAGTTCGGGGGTTTCCTACGAGCAGTACTTC.

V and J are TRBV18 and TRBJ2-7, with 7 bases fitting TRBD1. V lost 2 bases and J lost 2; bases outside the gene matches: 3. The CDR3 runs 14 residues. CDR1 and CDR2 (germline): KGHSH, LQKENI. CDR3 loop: CASSPIGQAYEQYF. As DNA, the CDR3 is TGTGCCAGCTCACCAATAGGACAGGCCTACGAGCAGTACTTC.

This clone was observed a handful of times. The CDR3 loop is CAWSQGQTYQPQHF. As DNA, the CDR3 is TGTGCCTGGAGTCAAGGACAGACCTATCAGCCCCAGCATTTT. V usage is TRBV30 and J usage is TRBJ1-5; weak D call: TRBD1 (6 bases). Looked up from germline, CDR1 is GTSNPN and CDR2 is SVGIG (reference sequence). Trimming removed 2 bases at V and 5 bases at J, with 13 bases between. The CDR3 contains 14 residues.

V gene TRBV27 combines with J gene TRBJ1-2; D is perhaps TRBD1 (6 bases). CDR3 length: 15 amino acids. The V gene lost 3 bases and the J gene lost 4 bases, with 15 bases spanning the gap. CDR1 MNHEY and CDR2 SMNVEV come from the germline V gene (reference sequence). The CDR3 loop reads CASSFSQGSLYGYTF. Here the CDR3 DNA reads TGTGCCAGCAGTTTCTCACAGGGAAGTCTCTATGGCTACACCTTC.

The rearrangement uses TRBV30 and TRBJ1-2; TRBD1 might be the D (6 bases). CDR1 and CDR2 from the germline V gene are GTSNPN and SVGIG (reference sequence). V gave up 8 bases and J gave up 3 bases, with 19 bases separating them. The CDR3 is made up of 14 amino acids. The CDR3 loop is CALTRGAGDYGYTF. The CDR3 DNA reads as TGTGCCCTTACGCGGGGGGCAGGAGACTATGGCTACACCTTC. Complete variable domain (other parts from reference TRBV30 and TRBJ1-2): SQTIHQWPATLVQPVGSPLSLECTVEGTSNPNLYWYRQAAGRGLQLLFYSVGIGQISSEVPQNLSASRPQDRQFILSSKKLLLSDSGFYLCALTRGAGDYGYTFGSGTRLTVV.

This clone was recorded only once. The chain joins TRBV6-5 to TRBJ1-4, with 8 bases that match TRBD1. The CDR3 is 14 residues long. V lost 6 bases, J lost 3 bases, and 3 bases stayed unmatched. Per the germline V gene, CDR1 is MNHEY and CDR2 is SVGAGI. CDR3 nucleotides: TGTGCCAGCAGACAGGGACAGGCTAATGAAAAACTGTTTTTT. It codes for CASRQGQANEKLFF.

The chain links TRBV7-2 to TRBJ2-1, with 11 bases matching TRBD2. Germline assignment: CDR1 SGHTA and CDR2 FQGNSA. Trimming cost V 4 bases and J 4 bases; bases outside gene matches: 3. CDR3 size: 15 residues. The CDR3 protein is CASSSGLAEYNEQFF. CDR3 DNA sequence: TGTGCCAGCAGCTCGGGACTAGCGGAGTACAATGAGCAGTTCTTC.